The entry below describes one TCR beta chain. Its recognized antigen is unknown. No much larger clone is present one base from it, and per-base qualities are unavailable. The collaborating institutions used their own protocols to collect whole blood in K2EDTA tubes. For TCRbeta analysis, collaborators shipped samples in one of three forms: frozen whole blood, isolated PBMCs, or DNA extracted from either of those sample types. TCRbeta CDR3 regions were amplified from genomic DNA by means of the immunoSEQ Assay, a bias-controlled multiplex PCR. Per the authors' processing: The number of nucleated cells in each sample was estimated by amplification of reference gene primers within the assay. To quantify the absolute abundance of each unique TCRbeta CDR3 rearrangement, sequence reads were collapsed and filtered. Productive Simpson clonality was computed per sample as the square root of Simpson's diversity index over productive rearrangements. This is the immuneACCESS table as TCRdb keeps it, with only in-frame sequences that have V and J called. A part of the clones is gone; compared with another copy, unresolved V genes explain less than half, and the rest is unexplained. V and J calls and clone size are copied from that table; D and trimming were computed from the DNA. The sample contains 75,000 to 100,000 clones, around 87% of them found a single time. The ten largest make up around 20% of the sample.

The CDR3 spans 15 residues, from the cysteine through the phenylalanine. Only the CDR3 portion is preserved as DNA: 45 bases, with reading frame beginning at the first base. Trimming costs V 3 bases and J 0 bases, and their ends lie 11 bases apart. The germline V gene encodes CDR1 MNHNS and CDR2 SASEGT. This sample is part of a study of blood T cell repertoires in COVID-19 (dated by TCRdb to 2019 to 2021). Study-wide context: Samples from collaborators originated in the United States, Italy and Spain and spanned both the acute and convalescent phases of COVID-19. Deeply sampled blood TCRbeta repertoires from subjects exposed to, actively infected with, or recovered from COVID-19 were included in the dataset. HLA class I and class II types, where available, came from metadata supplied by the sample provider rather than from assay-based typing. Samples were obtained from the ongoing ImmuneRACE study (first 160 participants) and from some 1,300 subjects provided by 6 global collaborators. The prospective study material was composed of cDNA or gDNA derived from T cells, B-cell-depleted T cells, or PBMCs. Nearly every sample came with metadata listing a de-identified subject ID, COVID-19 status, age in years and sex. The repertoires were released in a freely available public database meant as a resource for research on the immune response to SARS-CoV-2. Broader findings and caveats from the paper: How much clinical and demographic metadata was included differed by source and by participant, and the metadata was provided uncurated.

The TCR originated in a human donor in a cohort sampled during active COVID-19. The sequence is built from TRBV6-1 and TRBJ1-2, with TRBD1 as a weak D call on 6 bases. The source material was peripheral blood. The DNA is TGTGCCAGCAGTGACAGGGGCCAAGCTAACTATGGCTACACCTTC. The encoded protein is CASSDRGQANYGYTF.